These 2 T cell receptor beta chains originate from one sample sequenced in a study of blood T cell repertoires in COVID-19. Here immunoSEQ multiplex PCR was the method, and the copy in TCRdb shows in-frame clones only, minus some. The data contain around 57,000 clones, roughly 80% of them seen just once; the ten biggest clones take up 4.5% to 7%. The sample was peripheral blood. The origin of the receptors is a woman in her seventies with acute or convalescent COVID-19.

CDR3 in amino acids: CASSESGLGSRETQYF. The CDR3, as DNA: TGTGCCAGCAGTGAATCCGGACTGGGGAGCCGAGAGACCCAGTACTTC. The chain combines TRBV6-1 with TRBJ2-5; perhaps TRBD2 as D (5 bases). Germline CDR1 is MNHNS and CDR2 is SASEGT. Trimming shortened V by 2 bases and J by 4 bases, and 17 bases separated the two germline ends. The CDR3 is made up of 16 amino acids.

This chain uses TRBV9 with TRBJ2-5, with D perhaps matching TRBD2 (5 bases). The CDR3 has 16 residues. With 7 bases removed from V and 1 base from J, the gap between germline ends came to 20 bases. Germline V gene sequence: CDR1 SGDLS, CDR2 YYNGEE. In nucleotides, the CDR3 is TGTGCCAGCGGGATTCGGGATATCAACAGCCAAGAGACCCAGTACTTC. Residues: CASGIRDINSQETQYF.